The next 18 T cell receptor beta chains were all read from a single sample in a study of regulatory T cells in long-lasting Graves disease. Arm-PCR of CDR3 regions and iRepertoire HTBI primers were used to build TCR beta libraries. A single record per CDR3 protein comes from TCRdb applying MiXCR to the multiplex PCR reads. This repertoire shows about 430,000 distinct CDR3 sequences, 20% to 25% found once; its top ten account for roughly an eighth. Documented time point: persistent/refractory GD, antithyroid drugs over 5 years with positive TRAb. Construction of the TCR library relied on RNA isolated from PBMCs. Here the sequenced sample was peripheral blood mononuclear cells (PBMCs), taken when the disease was refractory, from a patient treated with antithyroid drugs. These receptor sequences come from a female donor with Graves disease.

On this clonotype: This may arise from a read error, as a much more abundant clone is one base away. V usage is TRBV6-1 and J usage is TRBJ1-1, with D possibly TRBD1 on 5 matching bases. CDR1 is MNHNS and CDR2 is SASEGT in the germline V gene. The CDR3 covers 15 residues. The CDR3 is CASSTRGVGYTEALF. The CDR3 nucleotides read TGTGCCAGCAGTACCCGGGGGGTAGGATACACTGAAGCTCTCTTT.

This rearrangement joins TRBV6-1 to TRBJ2-1, with 8 bases aligning to TRBD1. This CDR3 spans 15 amino acids. From germline, CDR1 is MNHNS and CDR2 SASEGT. V lost 0 bases and J lost 4; bases outside the gene matches: 2. The chain's CDR3 is CASSEAGQVYNEQFF. The CDR3 nucleotides are TGTGCCAGCAGTGAAGCGGGACAGGTTTACAATGAGCAGTTCTTC.

This clonotype was recorded a few times. The CDR3 DNA follows: TGCAGTGCTAGGATTCTACTAAATGAAAAACTGTTTTTT. Translating it yields CSARILLNEKLFF. The V and J genes are TRBV20-1 and TRBJ1-4; D is ambiguous. V lost 3 bases, J lost 5 bases, and 10 bases lay in between. The CDR3 is made up of 13 amino acids. Germline values: CDR1 DFQATT, CDR2 SNEGSKA (reference sequence).

This chain uses TRBV6-1 with TRBJ2-2; D is perhaps TRBD2 (6 bases). The CDR3 has 14 amino acids. The V end was cut by 5 bases, the J end by 7 bases, with 14 bases between. Germline V gene lookup returns CDR1 MNHNS and CDR2 SASEGT. This chain's CDR3 is CASSTGGVGGELFF. CDR3 DNA: TGTGCCAGCAGTACAGGCGGGGTGGGCGGGGAGCTGTTTTTT.

At least ten counts were recorded for this clonotype. The rearrangement joins TRBV29-1 to TRBJ2-5; weak D call: TRBD2 (7 bases). Deletions cut 0 bases from V and 5 bases from J, with 13 bases between. The CDR3 has 14 residues. The V gene's germline CDR1 is SQVTM and CDR2 ANQGSEA. CDR3 DNA: TGCAGCGTTGAAGATTGGGAGGGGGTCGAGACCCAGTACTTC. As protein: CSVEDWEGVETQYF.

The sample holds many counts of this clonotype. This sequence joins TRBV6-2 or TRBV6-3 and TRBJ1-4, with D perhaps TRBD1 (6 bases). V was clipped by 5 bases and J by 8 bases, with 15 bases between them. The germline V gene encodes CDR1 MNHEY and CDR2 SVGEGT. The CDR3 spans 14 residues. The CDR3 protein is CASSVIRGPEKLFF. The CDR3 nucleotides read TGTGCCAGCAGTGTGATCAGGGGACCGGAAAAACTGTTTTTT.

A remark on this clonotype: Possible read error: a much larger clone is one base away. The rearrangement links TRBV28 to TRBJ1-5; 8 bases are a match to TRBD1. The CDR3 length is 14 residues. The germline gives CDR1 MDHEN, CDR2 SYDVKM. The CDR3 coding sequence is TGTGTCAGCAGGAAACAGGGGGGCAATCAGCCCCAGCATTTT. Its translation is CVSRKQGGNQPQHF.

This clonotype was seen many times. The rearrangement joins TRBV7-9 to TRBJ2-5; D is unclear. Germline V gene lookup returns CDR1 SEHNR and CDR2 FQNEAQ (reference sequence). The CDR3 spans 13 residues. With 5 bases removed from V and 5 bases from J, the gap between germline ends came to 12 bases. The CDR3 protein is CASSLLGPETQYF. Here the CDR3 DNA reads TGTGCCAGCAGCCTCCTTGGGCCGGAGACCCAGTACTTC.

This clonotype has just one count. A read error may be the cause here, since a much bigger clone is one base away. The rearrangement uses TRBV27 and TRBJ1-5, with a weak D call TRBD1 (5 bases). Germline assignment: CDR1 MNHEY and CDR2 SMNVEV (reference sequence). CDR3 length: 16 residues. CDR3 coding DNA: TGTGCCAGCAGCCTGGGGGGGGGACGGGGCAATCGGCCCCAGCATTTT. It is translated as CASSLGGGRGNRPQHF.

This clonotype came up a few times. The chain recombines TRBV9 with TRBJ2-6; 7 bases are shared with TRBD1. Germline CDR1 reads SGDLS; CDR2 reads YYNGEE. The junction had 9 bases not matched to a gene; V was cut back by 3 bases and J by 0 bases. This CDR3 has 18 residues. The CDR3 loop reads CASSDGTELSSGANVLTF. The CDR3 region has the DNA TGTGCCAGCAGCGATGGGACAGAGTTAAGCTCTGGGGCCAACGTCCTGACTTTC.

This clonotype has a handful of counts. CDR3 coding DNA: TGTGCCAACAGCCTCAGGGGGCACTCCTACGAGCAGTACTTC. Its protein product is CANSLRGHSYEQYF. The chain has TRBV27 and TRBJ2-7, with 8 bases lining up with TRBD1. The trim removed 10 bases at V and 0 bases at J, leaving 8 bases unmatched. This CDR3 is built from 14 residues. Germline V CDR1 and CDR2: MNHEY, SMNVEV (reference sequence).

This clonotype occurred a few times. This chain connects TRBV20-1 to TRBJ1-2; 9 nucleotides agree with TRBD1. V lost 6 bases, J lost 6 bases, and 11 bases stayed unmatched. Germline values: CDR1 DFQATT, CDR2 SNEGSKA (reference sequence). The CDR3 is 14 residues long. The CDR3 DNA reads TGCAGTGCCCCCACGGGACAGGGACGGAATGGCTACACCTTC. Protein product: CSAPTGQGRNGYTF.

This clonotype was picked up many times. The gene calls are TRBV28 and TRBJ1-5, with no clear D. V gave up 3 bases and J gave up 3 bases, with 9 bases separating them. Per germline, CDR1 MDHEN and CDR2 SYDVKM. The CDR3 runs 14 residues. DNA of the CDR3: TGTGCCAGCAGTTTGACACAGCCCAATCAGCCCCAGCATTTT. It encodes CASSLTQPNQPQHF.

There are a few counts of this clonotype. The rearrangement links TRBV19 to TRBJ1-5; D might be TRBD1 (5 bases). The CDR3 extends over 17 amino acids. V dropped 7 bases and J dropped 6 bases, with 25 bases sitting between them. The germline gives CDR1 LNHDA, CDR2 SQIVND (reference sequence). CDR3 sequence: CASTRTLGGNTGQPQHF. CDR3 DNA: TGTGCCAGTACCAGGACGCTCGGGGGGAACACGGGTCAGCCCCAGCATTTT.

This clonotype occurred a few times. V is TRBV28 and J is TRBJ1-1; D might be TRBD1 (6 bases). The germline CDR1 and CDR2 sequences are MDHEN and SYDVKM. Trimming pared 4 bases from V and 1 base from J, leaving 13 bases between. CDR3 length: 15 amino acids. The CDR3 bases are TGTGCCAGCAGTTCGCCGGGACAACCGAACACTGAAGCTTTCTTT. As protein: CASSSPGQPNTEAFF.

In this sample, this clonotype turned up a few times. The rearrangement uses TRBV6-1 and TRBJ2-2; TRBD1 aligns across 10 bases. V lost 6 bases to trimming and J lost 3 bases; unmatched junction nucleotides: 10. Germline lookup yields CDR1 MNHNS and CDR2 SASEGT. CDR3 size: 17 residues. This CDR3 reads CASRFLIGTGDTGELFF. CDR3 coding DNA: TGTGCCAGCAGGTTTTTGATCGGGACAGGGGACACCGGGGAGCTGTTTTTT.

This clonotype was detected only a few times. The rearrangement joins TRBV6-1 to TRBJ1-5; 7 bases map to TRBD1. Germline V CDR1 and CDR2: MNHNS, SASEGT. The CDR3 has 15 residues. The V gene end was trimmed by 10 bases and the J gene end by 4 bases; junction bases not matched to a gene: 13. The CDR3 loop reads CATTEGRGGNQPQHF. In DNA, the CDR3 is TGTGCCACCACTGAGGGCAGGGGGGGTAATCAGCCCCAGCATTTT.

The chain combines TRBV11-2 with TRBJ2-3, with 8 bases fitting TRBD2. V gave up 1 base and J gave up 9 bases; unmatched junction bases: 12. The V gene's germline CDR1 is SGHAT and CDR2 FQNNGV. The CDR3 runs 16 residues. The CDR3 sequence: CASSLVPAGATGTQYF. The CDR3 DNA sequence: TGTGCCAGCAGCTTAGTCCCAGCGGGAGCCACGGGGACGCAGTATTTT.